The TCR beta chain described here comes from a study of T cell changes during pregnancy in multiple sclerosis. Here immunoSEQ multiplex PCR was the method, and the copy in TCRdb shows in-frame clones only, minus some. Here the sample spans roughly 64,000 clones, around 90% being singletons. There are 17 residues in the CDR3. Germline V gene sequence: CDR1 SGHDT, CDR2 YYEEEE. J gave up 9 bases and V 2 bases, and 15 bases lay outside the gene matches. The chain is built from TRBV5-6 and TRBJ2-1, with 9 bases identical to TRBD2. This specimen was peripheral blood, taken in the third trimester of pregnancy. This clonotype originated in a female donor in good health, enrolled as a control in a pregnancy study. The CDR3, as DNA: TGTGCCAGCAGCTTCCTTATATCTGCGGGAGGGAATCGTGAGCAGTTCTTC. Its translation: CASSFLISAGGNREQFF.